This T cell receptor (beta chain) was identified during a study of identifying expanded T cells in peripheral blood. The method was immunoSEQ multiplex PCR; TCRdb's version includes in-frame clones alone and lacks a portion of them. The data show tens of thousands of clones, roughly 87% seen once. No infections or other immune events were documented during collection. Study-level points and caveats: Variance in clone template counts between approximately two-week samples significantly increased with total template count across all healthy donors.

Note on this clone: Its cognate antigen is unknown.

The specimen was blood. The clonotype originates from a person aged 18-70 years in good health.

CDR3 sequence reads: CASSLTSGADTQYF. CDR3 sequence (DNA): TGTGCCAGCAGCTTGACTAGCGGGGCAGATACGCAGTATTTT. This rearrangement joins TRBV11-2 to TRBJ2-3, with 11 bases lining up with TRBD2. The germline gives CDR1 SGHAT, CDR2 FQNNGV. Trimming cost V 3 bases and J 4 bases; bases outside gene matches: 0. There are 14 residues in the CDR3. Filled out from reference TRBV11-2 and TRBJ2-3, the complete variable domain reads EAGVAQSPRYKIIEKRQSVAFWCNPISGHATLYWYQQILGQGPKLLIQFQNNGVVDDSQLPKDRFSAERLKGVDSTLKIQPAKLEDSAVYLCASSLTSGADTQYFGPGTRLTVL.